These T cell receptor beta chains were read from a single sample in a study of T-cell reconstitution after alpha-beta-depleted transplantation in children. TCRdb recomputed calls from the PCR reads with MiXCR, one row per CDR3 protein. The table includes about 200,000 distinct CDR3 sequences, roughly 7% detected once. The specimen was PBMCs, collected before TCRalphabeta/CD19-depleted stem cell transplant. The receptor source for this set is a boy aged 2-9 years with acute lymphoblastic leukemia, due to receive a stem cell transplant. Both conserved end residues are part of each CDR3. Not all rows give a size; the values are once, few, many and, for expanded clones, a class.

V gene	clone size	J gene	CDR3 protein
TRBV12-3/TRBV12-4	many	TRBJ2-6	CASSFPGAGSGANVLTF
TRBV12-3/TRBV12-4	-	TRBJ2-1	CASSSLAGGLFNNEQFF
TRBV7-3	few	TRBJ2-2	CASSPQGAGELFF
TRBV12-3/TRBV12-4	many	TRBJ2-1	CASSPPSGSGEQFF
TRBV15	many	TRBJ2-2	CATSRDAHTGELFF
TRBV9	many	TRBJ2-7	CASSLRQGDFYEQYF
TRBV5-5	many	TRBJ1-1	CASRSGRLGTEAFF
TRBV20-1	few	TRBJ1-5	CSARVAGNQPQHF
TRBV3-1	-	TRBJ1-1	CACSLQGPGNTEAFF
TRBV20-1	many	TRBJ1-5	CSARGGGGQPQHF
TRBV20-1	few	TRBJ2-5	CSAPSPGGQETQYF
TRBV29-1	many	TRBJ2-3	CSVDSDRGTDTQYF
TRBV4-3	many	TRBJ2-3	CASSQDAGTDTQYF
TRBV28	many	TRBJ2-7	CASTQADRTGNNEQYF
TRBV6-1	few	TRBJ1-3	CASSRGQVDGNTIYF
TRBV10-2	many	TRBJ2-7	CATKGTGLAGGREQYF
TRBV28	many	TRBJ2-3	CASSLSRSRRDTQYF
TRBV20-1	many	TRBJ1-1	CSAPWEAEAFF
TRBV7-8	-	TRBJ2-3	CASSFRVAGGGTDTQYF
TRBV12-5	-	TRBJ2-1	CASGSGVTYNEQFF
TRBV6-1	-	TRBJ2-1	CASSEAFLSGSYNEQFF
TRBV2	few	TRBJ1-5	CASSGDTINQPQHF
TRBV25-1	-	TRBJ2-5	CASSESLSWGGETQYF
TRBV19	many	TRBJ2-1	CASSPSSYNEQFF
TRBV6-4	few	TRBJ1-6	CASSDSTGGNSPLHF
TRBV7-2	many	TRBJ2-1	CASSLGSLAGGMHNEQFF
TRBV27	few	TRBJ2-1	CASSGTSPREQFF
TRBV12-3/TRBV12-4	many	TRBJ2-7	CASSLTLSVPSSYEQYF